This paragraph covers one T cell receptor (beta chain) sequence. What it binds is not known. TCRdb's table, derived via immunoSEQ multiplex PCR, lists solely in-frame clones and lacks some. The data contain 150,000 or so clones, 88% of them seen just once; the ten biggest clones take up roughly 4%. The data are from a study of radiation and T cells in renal cell carcinoma. General study findings and limits: In blood, top tumor clones expanded by 2 weeks, shrinking by 4.

This CDR3 spans 10 amino acids. V gave up 3 bases and J gave up 8 bases, with 1 base separating them. Germline CDR1 MNHNS, CDR2 SASEGT. Documented time point: baseline pretreatment blood. Noted treatment: 15 Gy SBRT to primary tumor, nephrectomy 4 weeks later. Serial blood draws occurred at baseline and 2 and 4 weeks post-SBRT. V and J are TRBV6-1 and TRBJ1-4; no definite D call. This receptor was taken from a woman in her 70s with renal cell carcinoma. This material consisted of blood, taken from a patient whose treatment included radiotherapy and nephrectomy. This CDR3 is CASSEEKLFF. The CDR3 nucleotides read TGTGCCAGCAGTGAGGAAAAACTGTTTTTT.